This T cell receptor (beta chain) was sequenced during a study of T cell changes during pregnancy in multiple sclerosis. TCRdb keeps only in-frame clones here, not all; method: immunoSEQ multiplex PCR. The table lists approximately 44,000 clones, approximately 91% of them singletons, with 0.6% to 0.75% in the top ten. The germline V gene encodes CDR1 SGHRS and CDR2 YFSETQ. Deletions cut 2 bases from V and 2 bases from J, with 11 bases between. The CDR3 runs 14 residues. The chain carries TRBV5-1 and TRBJ2-7; the D gene is possibly TRBD1 (7 bases). The receptor was isolated from a female donor with multiple sclerosis, enrolled in a pregnancy study. The input for sequencing was CD4+ T cells from peripheral blood mononuclear cells, taken before pregnancy. The CDR3 spells CASSFLRGAYEQYF. The CDR3 DNA is TGCGCCAGCAGCTTCCTCAGGGGGGCCTACGAGCAGTACTTC.